One and the same sample provided the 7 T cell receptor beta chains below, sequenced in a study of control samples from healthy donors and cancer patients. Method: immunoSEQ multiplex PCR; TCRdb's copy keeps in-frame clones and lacks some. The sample includes some 79,000 clones, approximately 93% seen only once; the top ten take roughly 1.2%. Sample: PBMCs. Receptor source: a woman aged 40-49 years with lung cancer.

The rearrangement joins TRBV5-1 to TRBJ2-2; D is possibly TRBD1 (5 bases). With 6 bases removed from V and 1 base from J, the gap between germline ends came to 7 bases. Per germline, CDR1 SGHRS and CDR2 YFSETQ. CDR3 length equals 13 residues. CDR3 protein: CASKTGNTGELFF. The CDR3 DNA is TGCGCCAGCAAAACAGGGAACACCGGGGAGCTGTTTTTT.

V and J are TRBV7-2 and TRBJ2-7; D unresolved. The CDR3 has 13 residues. With 3 bases removed from V and 2 bases from J, the gap between germline ends came to 8 bases. Germline V CDR1 and CDR2: SGHTA, FQGNSA. The CDR3 here is CASSFSATYEQYF. Written as DNA, the CDR3 is TGTGCCAGCAGCTTTTCTGCTACCTACGAGCAGTACTTC.

V and J are TRBV5-1 and TRBJ2-2; no clear D. Germline V gene lookup returns CDR1 SGHRS and CDR2 YFSETQ. Trimming stripped 4 bases from V and 6 bases from J, with 7 bases between. This CDR3 has 12 residues. The CDR3 is CASSIGPGELFF. CDR3 sequence (DNA): TGCGCCAGCAGCATAGGACCCGGGGAGCTGTTTTTT.

The CDR3 protein is CASSLDGYTF. Here the CDR3 DNA reads TGTGCCAGCAGCTTAGACGGCTACACCTTC. The V gene is TRBV7-9, the J gene TRBJ1-2, with unresolved D. The V end lost 1 base, the J end lost 8 bases, and 2 bases lay between the germline ends. The CDR3 totals 10 residues. Germline V CDR1 and CDR2: SEHNR, FQNEAQ (reference sequence).

This chain connects TRBV3-1 (or the pseudogene TRBV3-2) to TRBJ2-1; TRBD1 matches 8 bases. This CDR3 has 14 residues. Germline trimming cut 4 bases from V and 6 bases from J; bases unmatched to any gene: 5. Germline CDR1 and CDR2: LGHDT and YNNKEL (reference sequence). The DNA of the CDR3 is TGTGCCAGCAGCCCGTACGACAGGGGCAATGAGCAGTTCTTC. Its protein product is CASSPYDRGNEQFF.

The chain combines TRBV3-1 (or the pseudogene TRBV3-2) with TRBJ1-4, with unresolved D. This CDR3 has 14 residues. V was pared by 1 base and J by 5 bases, with 8 bases between. CDR1 is LGHDT, CDR2 YNNKEL, per germline (reference sequence). CDR3 sequence: CASSQARNNEKLFF. In DNA form, the CDR3 reads TGTGCCAGCAGCCAAGCCAGGAACAATGAAAAACTGTTTTTT.

The chain links TRBV6-5 to TRBJ1-2, with TRBD1 matching 9 bases. Losses at the gene ends were 6 bases for V and 7 bases for J; bases not matched to a gene: 6. Germline V gene lookup returns CDR1 MNHEY and CDR2 SVGAGI. CDR3 size: 13 residues. CDR3 sequence: CASSLRDRVGYTF. In DNA form, the CDR3 reads TGTGCCAGCAGCCTCCGGGACAGGGTTGGCTACACCTTC.